This T cell receptor beta chain was identified in a study of regulatory T cells in long-lasting Graves disease. Time point described: newly diagnosed GD, antithyroid drugs for less than 3 months. There was RNA extracted from PBMCs, and the TCR library was made from it. CDR3-region Arm-PCR and iRepertoire HTBI primers produced the TCR beta libraries. TCRdb ran MiXCR on the multiplex PCR reads and lists one entry per CDR3 protein. The profile shows about 620,000 distinct CDR3 sequences, approximately 15% of them singletons. The CDR3 contains 14 residues. Trimming pared 5 bases from V and 5 bases from J, leaving 16 bases between. Germline V gene data show CDR1 as SGHNT and CDR2 as YYREEE (reference sequence). This clonotype showed up just a few times. These same data were also listed under a study on T cells in Graves' hyperthyroidism and ophthalmopathy.

Sample: peripheral blood mononuclear cells (PBMCs), taken at new diagnosis, from a patient treated with antithyroid drugs. This sequence was found in a woman aged 25 to 39 with Graves disease. The chain combines TRBV5-4 with TRBJ1-2; D unresolved. CDR3 nucleotide sequence: TGTGCCAGCAGGCCAGCCGGGTTCGTATATGGCTACACCTTC. This sequence encodes CASRPAGFVYGYTF.